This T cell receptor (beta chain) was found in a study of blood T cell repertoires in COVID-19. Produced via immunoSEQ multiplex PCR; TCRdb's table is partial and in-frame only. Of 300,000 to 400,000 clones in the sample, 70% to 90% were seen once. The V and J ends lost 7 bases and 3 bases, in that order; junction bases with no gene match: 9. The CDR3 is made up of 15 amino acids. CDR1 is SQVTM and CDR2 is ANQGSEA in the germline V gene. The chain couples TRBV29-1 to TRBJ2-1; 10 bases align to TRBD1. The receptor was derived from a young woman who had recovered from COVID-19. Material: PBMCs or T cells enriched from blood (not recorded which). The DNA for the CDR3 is TGCAGCGGCAACCGGGGACAGGGGTTCTACAATGAGCAGTTCTTC. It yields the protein CSGNRGQGFYNEQFF.